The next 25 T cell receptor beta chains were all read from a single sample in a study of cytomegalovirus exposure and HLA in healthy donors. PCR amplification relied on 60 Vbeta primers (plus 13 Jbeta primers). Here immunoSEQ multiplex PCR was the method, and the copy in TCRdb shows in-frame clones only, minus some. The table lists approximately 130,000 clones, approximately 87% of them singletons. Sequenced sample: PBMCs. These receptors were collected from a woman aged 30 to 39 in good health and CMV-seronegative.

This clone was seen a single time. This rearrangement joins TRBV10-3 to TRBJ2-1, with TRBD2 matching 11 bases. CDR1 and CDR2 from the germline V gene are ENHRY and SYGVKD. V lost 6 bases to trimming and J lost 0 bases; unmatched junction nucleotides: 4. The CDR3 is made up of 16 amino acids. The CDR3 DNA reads TGTGCCATCAGGACCGGACTAGCGGGCTCCTACAATGAGCAGTTCTTC. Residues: CAIRTGLAGSYNEQFF.

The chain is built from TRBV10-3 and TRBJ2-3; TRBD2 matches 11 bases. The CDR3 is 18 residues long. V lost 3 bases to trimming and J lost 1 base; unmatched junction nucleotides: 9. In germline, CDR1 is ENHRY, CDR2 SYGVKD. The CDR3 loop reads CAISDIAGGLVGTDTQYF. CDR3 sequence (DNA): TGTGCCATCAGTGACATAGCGGGGGGGCTGGTTGGCACAGATACGCAGTATTTT.

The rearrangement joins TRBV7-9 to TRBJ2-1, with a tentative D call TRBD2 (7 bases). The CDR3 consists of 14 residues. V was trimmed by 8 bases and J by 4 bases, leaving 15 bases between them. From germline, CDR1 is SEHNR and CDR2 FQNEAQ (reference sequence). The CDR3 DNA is TGTGCCAGCGCCAAGAAGGGGGGGTACAATGAGCAGTTCTTC. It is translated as CASAKKGGYNEQFF. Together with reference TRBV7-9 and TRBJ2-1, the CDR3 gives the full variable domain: DTGVSQNPRHKITKRGQNVTFRCDPISEHNRLYWYRQTLGQGPEFLTYFQNEAQLEKSRLLSDRFSAERPKGSFSTLEIQRTEQGDSAMYLCASAKKGGYNEQFFGPGTRLTVL.

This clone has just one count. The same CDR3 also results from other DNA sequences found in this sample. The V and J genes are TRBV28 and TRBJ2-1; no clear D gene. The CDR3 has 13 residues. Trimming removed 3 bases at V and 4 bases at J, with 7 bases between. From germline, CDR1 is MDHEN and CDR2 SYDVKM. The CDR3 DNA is TGTGCCAGCAGTTTCGGCGGATACAATGAGCAGTTCTTC. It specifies CASSFGGYNEQFF.

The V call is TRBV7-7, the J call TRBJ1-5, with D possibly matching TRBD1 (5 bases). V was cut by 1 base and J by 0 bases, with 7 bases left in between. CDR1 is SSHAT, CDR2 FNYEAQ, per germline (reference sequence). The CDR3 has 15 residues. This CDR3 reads CASSLVGDSNQPQHF. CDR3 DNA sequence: TGTGCCAGCAGCTTAGTAGGGGATAGCAATCAGCCCCAGCATTTT. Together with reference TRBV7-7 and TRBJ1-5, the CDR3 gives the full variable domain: GAGVSQSPRYKVTKRGQDVTLRCDPISSHATLYWYQQALGQGPEFLTYFNYEAQPDKSGLPSDRFSAERPEGSISTLTIQRTEQRDSAMYRCASSLVGDSNQPQHFGDGTRLSIL.

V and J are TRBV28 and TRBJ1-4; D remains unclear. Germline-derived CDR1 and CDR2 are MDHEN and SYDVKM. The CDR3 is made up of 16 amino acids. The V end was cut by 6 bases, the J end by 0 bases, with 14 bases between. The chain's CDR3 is CASSLGRIATNEKLFF. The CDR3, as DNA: TGTGCCAGCAGCCTCGGCAGGATAGCAACTAATGAAAAACTGTTTTTT.

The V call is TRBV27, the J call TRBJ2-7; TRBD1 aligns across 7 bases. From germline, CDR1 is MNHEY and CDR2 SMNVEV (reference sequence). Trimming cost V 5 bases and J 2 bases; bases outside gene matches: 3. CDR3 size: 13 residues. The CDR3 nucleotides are TGTGCCAGCAGTATAGGGACAGCCTACGAGCAGTACTTC. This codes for CASSIGTAYEQYF.

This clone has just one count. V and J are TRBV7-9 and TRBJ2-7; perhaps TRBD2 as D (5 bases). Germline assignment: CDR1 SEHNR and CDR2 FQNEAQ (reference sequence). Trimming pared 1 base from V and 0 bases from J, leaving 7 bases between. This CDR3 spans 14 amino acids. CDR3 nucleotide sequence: TGTGCCAGCAGCTTAGAGAGGGTCTCCTACGAGCAGTACTTC. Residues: CASSLERVSYEQYF.

CDR3 in amino acids: CASSYPGQTLRAQPQHF. The CDR3 DNA is TGTGCCAGCAGCTACCCGGGACAGACCCTCCGGGCTCAGCCCCAGCATTTT. This chain uses TRBV5-8 with TRBJ1-5, with 7 nucleotides matching TRBD1. The V and J ends lost 3 bases and 6 bases, in that order; junction bases with no gene match: 15. The V gene's germline CDR1 is SGHTS and CDR2 YDEGEE. CDR3 size: 17 residues.

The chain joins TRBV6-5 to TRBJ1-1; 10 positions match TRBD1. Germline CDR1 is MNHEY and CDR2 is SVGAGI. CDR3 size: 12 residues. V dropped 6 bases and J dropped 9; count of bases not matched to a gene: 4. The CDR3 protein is CASRTDRGKAFF. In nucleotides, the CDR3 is TGTGCCAGCAGGACGGACAGGGGGAAAGCTTTCTTT.

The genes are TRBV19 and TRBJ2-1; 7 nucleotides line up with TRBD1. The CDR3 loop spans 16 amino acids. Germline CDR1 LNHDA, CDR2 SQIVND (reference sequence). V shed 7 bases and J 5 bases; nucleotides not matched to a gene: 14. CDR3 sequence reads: CASTARQGSVNNEQFF. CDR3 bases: TGTGCCAGTACGGCCCGACAGGGTAGTGTGAACAATGAGCAGTTCTTC.

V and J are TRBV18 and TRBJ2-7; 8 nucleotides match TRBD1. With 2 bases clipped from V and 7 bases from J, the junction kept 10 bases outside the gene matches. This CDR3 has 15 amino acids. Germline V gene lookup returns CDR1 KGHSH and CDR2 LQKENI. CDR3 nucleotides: TGTGCCAGCTCACCATGGGCCCAGGGGGCTCGGGAGCAGTACTTC. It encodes CASSPWAQGAREQYF.

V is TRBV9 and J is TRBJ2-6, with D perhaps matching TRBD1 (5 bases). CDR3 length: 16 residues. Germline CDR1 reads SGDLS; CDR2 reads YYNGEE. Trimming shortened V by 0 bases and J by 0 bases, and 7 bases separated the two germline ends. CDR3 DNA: TGTGCCAGCAGCGTAGGGACATTCTCTGGGGCCAACGTCCTGACTTTC. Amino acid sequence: CASSVGTFSGANVLTF. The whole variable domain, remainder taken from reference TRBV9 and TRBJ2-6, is DSGVTQTPKHLITATGQRVTLRCSPRSGDLSVYWYQQSLDQGLQFLIQYYNGEERAKGNILERFSAQQFPDLHSELNLSSLELGDSALYFCASSVGTFSGANVLTFGAGSRLTVL.

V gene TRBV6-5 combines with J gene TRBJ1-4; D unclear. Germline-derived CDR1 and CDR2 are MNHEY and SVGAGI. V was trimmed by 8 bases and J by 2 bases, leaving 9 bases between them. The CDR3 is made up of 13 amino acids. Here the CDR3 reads CASQLITNEKLFF. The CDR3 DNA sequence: TGTGCCAGCCAGTTGATCACTAATGAAAAACTGTTTTTT.

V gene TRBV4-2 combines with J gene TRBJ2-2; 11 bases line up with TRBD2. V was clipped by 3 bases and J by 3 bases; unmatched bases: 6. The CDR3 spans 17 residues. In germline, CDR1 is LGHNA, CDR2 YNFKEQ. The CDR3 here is CASSQGEGLADTGELFF. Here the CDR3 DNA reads TGTGCCAGCAGCCAGGGGGAGGGACTAGCGGACACCGGGGAGCTGTTTTTT.

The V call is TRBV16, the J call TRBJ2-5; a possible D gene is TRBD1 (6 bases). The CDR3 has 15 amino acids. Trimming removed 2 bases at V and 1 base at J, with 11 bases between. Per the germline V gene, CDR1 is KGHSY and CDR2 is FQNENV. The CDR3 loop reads CASSQARGPQETQYF. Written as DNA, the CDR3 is TGTGCCAGCAGCCAAGCCAGGGGACCCCAAGAGACCCAGTACTTC.

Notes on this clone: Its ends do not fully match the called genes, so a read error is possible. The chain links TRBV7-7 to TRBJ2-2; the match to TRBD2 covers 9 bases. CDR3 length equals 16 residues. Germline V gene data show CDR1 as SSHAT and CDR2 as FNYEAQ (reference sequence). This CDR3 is CASSAVAGVFAGELFF. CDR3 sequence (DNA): TGTGCTAGCAGCGCAGTAGCGGGAGTCTTCGCCGGGGAGCTGTTTTTT.

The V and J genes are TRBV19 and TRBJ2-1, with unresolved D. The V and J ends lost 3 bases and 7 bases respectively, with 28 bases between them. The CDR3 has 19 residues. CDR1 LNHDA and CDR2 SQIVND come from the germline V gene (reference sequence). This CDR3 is CASSMVAAPNSYPENEQFF. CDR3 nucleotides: TGTGCCAGTAGTATGGTAGCAGCGCCTAATAGCTACCCGGAAAATGAGCAGTTCTTC.

The CDR3 region is CASSLGRGRDQPQHF. Here the CDR3 DNA reads TGTGCCAGCAGCTTGGGGCGGGGGCGAGATCAGCCCCAGCATTTT. This chain links TRBV5-5 with TRBJ1-5, with D possibly matching TRBD1 (6 bases). Trimming stripped 0 bases from V and 5 bases from J, with 12 bases between. Germline assignment: CDR1 SGHKS and CDR2 YYEKEE (reference sequence). This CDR3 comprises 15 residues.

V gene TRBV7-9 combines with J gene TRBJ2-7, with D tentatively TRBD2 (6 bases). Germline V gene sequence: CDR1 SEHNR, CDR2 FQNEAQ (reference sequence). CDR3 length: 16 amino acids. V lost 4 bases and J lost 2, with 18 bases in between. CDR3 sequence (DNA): TGTGCCAGCAGCTCCCCTCCGGGCGGGGTCCCCTACGAGCAGTACTTC. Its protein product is CASSSPPGGVPYEQYF.

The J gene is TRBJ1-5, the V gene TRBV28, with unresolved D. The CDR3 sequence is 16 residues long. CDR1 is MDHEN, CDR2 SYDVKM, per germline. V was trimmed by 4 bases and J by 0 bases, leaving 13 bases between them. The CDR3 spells CASSSRDWYSNQPQHF. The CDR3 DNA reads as TGTGCCAGCAGTTCAAGAGATTGGTATAGCAATCAGCCCCAGCATTTT.

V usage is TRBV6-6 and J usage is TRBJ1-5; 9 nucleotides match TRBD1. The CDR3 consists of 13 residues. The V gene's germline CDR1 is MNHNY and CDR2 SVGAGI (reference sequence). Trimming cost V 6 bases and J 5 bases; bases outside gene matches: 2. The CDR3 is CASRWTGDQPQHF. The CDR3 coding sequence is TGTGCCAGCAGGTGGACAGGGGATCAGCCCCAGCATTTT.

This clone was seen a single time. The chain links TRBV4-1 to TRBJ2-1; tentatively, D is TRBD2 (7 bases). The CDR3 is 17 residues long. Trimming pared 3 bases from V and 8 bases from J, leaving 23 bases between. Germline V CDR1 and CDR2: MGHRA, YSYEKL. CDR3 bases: TGCGCCAGCAGCCATCCAAAACAGGGAGGGCTTAAGGATGAGCAGTTCTTC. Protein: CASSHPKQGGLKDEQFF.

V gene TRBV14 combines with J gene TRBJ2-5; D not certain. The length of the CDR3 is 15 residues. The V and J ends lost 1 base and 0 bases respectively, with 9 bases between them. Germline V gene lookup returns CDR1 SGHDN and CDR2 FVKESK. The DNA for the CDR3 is TGTGCCAGCAGCCAAGGACTCAGCCACCAAGAGACCCAGTACTTC. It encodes CASSQGLSHQETQYF.

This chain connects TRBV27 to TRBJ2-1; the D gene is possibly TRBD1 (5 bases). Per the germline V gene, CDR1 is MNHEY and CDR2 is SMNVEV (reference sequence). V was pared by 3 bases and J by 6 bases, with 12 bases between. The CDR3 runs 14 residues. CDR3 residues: CASSFEDRGNEQFF. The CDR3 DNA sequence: TGTGCCAGCAGTTTCGAGGATAGGGGCAATGAGCAGTTCTTC.